The clone carrying this T cell receptor (beta chain) was seen more than once but under ten times. Its cognate antigen is unknown. TCRdb re-called the reads with MiXCR, one entry per CDR3 protein. Here the sample spans a few hundred thousand distinct CDR3 sequences, roughly 15% being singletons. This sample stems from a study of T cell repertoires in cytomegalovirus infection. Study details: Carrying CMV and the relevant HLA type showed in public TCR beta signatures.

General observations from the study: Individuals carrying CMV plus the relevant HLA were identified by cumulative frequency of public TCR beta families. The ex vivo response showed dominance by HLA-C-restricted CMV-specific TCR beta clonotypes.

In germline, CDR1 is LNHDA, CDR2 SQIVND (reference sequence). This CDR3 is built from 13 residues. V lost 6 bases to trimming and J lost 6 bases; unmatched junction nucleotides: 7. This TCR was sampled from a human donor in good health (CMV status not recorded). Some clones in this sample may be carry-over from other donors' samples. Sequenced: PBMCs. This rearrangement joins TRBV19 to TRBJ1-1, with TRBD1 matching 7 bases. DNA of the CDR3: TGTGCCAGTAGCCGACAGGGACCCCCTGAAGCTTTCTTT. It codes for CASSRQGPPEAFF.